A selection of T cell receptor beta chains follows, all from one sample in a study of radiation and T cells in renal cell carcinoma. The assay was immunoSEQ multiplex PCR, and TCRdb's table has in-frame clones only and misses some. The sample has about 160,000 clones; roughly nine tenths are singletons. The sequences come from blood, collected from a patient whose treatment included radiotherapy and nephrectomy. The receptor source for this set is a woman in her 70s with renal cell carcinoma. CDR3s include the opening cysteine and the closing phenylalanine or tryptophan. Each record gives: CDR3 length, D gene, J gene, V gene, clone size, CDR3 DNA, CDR3 protein. D genes are given only for firm matches. Rows give clone size only sometimes, using once, few, many, or a class for an expanded clone.

cdr3_length: 14
d_call: TRBD1
j_call: TRBJ2-7
v_call: TRBV7-2
clone_size: NA
cdr3_nt: TGTGCCAGCAGCTTAGTGGACAGGACCTACGAGCAGTACTTC
cdr3_aa: CASSLVDRTYEQYF

cdr3_length: 15
d_call: NA
j_call: TRBJ1-1
v_call: TRBV2
clone_size: NA
cdr3_nt: TGTGCCAGCAGTGAAGTTTTGGGAGCTAGCACTGAAGCTTTCTTT
cdr3_aa: CASSEVLGASTEAFF

cdr3_length: 13
d_call: NA
j_call: TRBJ2-7
v_call: TRBV7-9
clone_size: NA
cdr3_nt: TGTGCCAGCAGCCACAGACAGACCTACGAGCAGTACTTC
cdr3_aa: CASSHRQTYEQYF

cdr3_length: 14
d_call: NA
j_call: TRBJ1-2
v_call: TRBV6-6
clone_size: NA
cdr3_nt: TGTGCCAGCAGTTACCCACTGGACACCTATGGCTACACCTTC
cdr3_aa: CASSYPLDTYGYTF

cdr3_length: 15
d_call: NA
j_call: TRBJ1-5
v_call: TRBV19
clone_size: NA
cdr3_nt: TGTGCCAGTAGACTAGCGGGCTTTTTAGGTCAGCCCCAGCATTTT
cdr3_aa: CASRLAGFLGQPQHF

cdr3_length: 13
d_call: NA
j_call: TRBJ2-7
v_call: TRBV5-4
clone_size: NA
cdr3_nt: TGTGCCAGCAGGGGCAGGGAGACGTACGAGCAGTACTTC
cdr3_aa: CASRGRETYEQYF

cdr3_length: 14
d_call: NA
j_call: TRBJ1-6
v_call: TRBV5-1
clone_size: NA
cdr3_nt: TGCGCCAGCAGCTTGTCGGGGCTGAGCTCACCCCTCCACTTT
cdr3_aa: CASSLSGLSSPLHF

cdr3_length: 15
d_call: NA
j_call: TRBJ2-1
v_call: TRBV27
clone_size: NA
cdr3_nt: TGTGCCAGCAGTTTATCGATTTCGACCTACAATGAGCAGTTCTTC
cdr3_aa: CASSLSISTYNEQFF

cdr3_length: 17
d_call: NA
j_call: TRBJ2-6
v_call: TRBV6-1
clone_size: once
cdr3_nt: TGTGCCAGCAGTGAAACGAGGCGGGGCTCTGGGGCCAACGTCCTGACTTTC
cdr3_aa: CASSETRRGSGANVLTF

cdr3_length: 15
d_call: NA
j_call: TRBJ2-3
v_call: TRBV9
clone_size: once
cdr3_nt: TGTGCCAGCAGTAAAGTGGGGACGGGGACAGATACGCAGTATTTT
cdr3_aa: CASSKVGTGTDTQYF

cdr3_length: 14
d_call: NA
j_call: TRBJ1-4
v_call: TRBV28
clone_size: NA
cdr3_nt: TGTGCCAGCAGTCTCACTTCAGGGGCGCTAATTCTGTTTTTT
cdr3_aa: CASSLTSGALILFF

cdr3_length: 14
d_call: NA
j_call: TRBJ1-1
v_call: TRBV5-6
clone_size: NA
cdr3_nt: TGTGCCAGCAGCTTGGACGGGGGGAACACTGAAGCTTTCTTT
cdr3_aa: CASSLDGGNTEAFF

cdr3_length: 13
d_call: NA
j_call: TRBJ1-4
v_call: TRBV5-4
clone_size: once
cdr3_nt: TGTGCCAGCAGCTTCCCCGGGGGGGAAAAACTGTTTTTT
cdr3_aa: CASSFPGGEKLFF

cdr3_length: 15
d_call: TRBD2
j_call: TRBJ2-5
v_call: TRBV5-4
clone_size: NA
cdr3_nt: TGTGCCGTTCAGGCTAGCGGGGGGGCCGCGGAGACCCAGTACTTC
cdr3_aa: CAVQASGGAAETQYF

cdr3_length: 12
d_call: TRBD2
j_call: TRBJ2-1
v_call: TRBV5-4
clone_size: NA
cdr3_nt: TGTGCCAGCAGCTTGGTAGCGGGGGAGCAGTTCTTC
cdr3_aa: CASSLVAGEQFF

cdr3_length: 15
d_call: NA
j_call: TRBJ1-2
v_call: TRBV6-6
clone_size: NA
cdr3_nt: TGTGCCAGCAGTTCCGGAGGGCGCATCTTTCCTGGCTACACCTTC
cdr3_aa: CASSSGGRIFPGYTF

cdr3_length: 15
d_call: TRBD1
j_call: TRBJ2-2
v_call: TRBV28
clone_size: NA
cdr3_nt: TGTGCCAGCAGTACGGACAGGGTGGACACCGGGGAGCTGTTTTTT
cdr3_aa: CASSTDRVDTGELFF

cdr3_length: 17
d_call: TRBD1
j_call: TRBJ1-2
v_call: TRBV19
clone_size: NA
cdr3_nt: TGTGCCAGTAGTATCCCCTTACCGGGACAGGGTCAAGCTGGCTACACCTTC
cdr3_aa: CASSIPLPGQGQAGYTF

cdr3_length: 12
d_call: NA
j_call: TRBJ1-1
v_call: TRBV19
clone_size: many
cdr3_nt: TGTGCCAGTAGTCCCAGGGACACTGAAGCTTTCTTT
cdr3_aa: CASSPRDTEAFF

cdr3_length: 13
d_call: NA
j_call: TRBJ1-1
v_call: TRBV6-5
clone_size: NA
cdr3_nt: TGTGCCAGCAGTTACGGACCGAACACTGAAGCTTTCTTT
cdr3_aa: CASSYGPNTEAFF

cdr3_length: 16
d_call: TRBD2
j_call: TRBJ2-1
v_call: TRBV30
clone_size: once
cdr3_nt: TGTGCCTGGAGCCAACCGATGGCGGGGGGCAGGGGTGAGCAGTTCTTC
cdr3_aa: CAWSQPMAGGRGEQFF

cdr3_length: 14
d_call: NA
j_call: TRBJ1-2
v_call: TRBV28
clone_size: NA
cdr3_nt: TGTGCCAGCAGTCCCTCACGGGCGGGGGGTGGCTACACCTTC
cdr3_aa: CASSPSRAGGGYTF

cdr3_length: 13
d_call: NA
j_call: TRBJ2-2
v_call: TRBV19
clone_size: NA
cdr3_nt: TGTGCCAGTAGTAACCGGGACGTCGGGGAGCTGTTTTTT
cdr3_aa: CASSNRDVGELFF

cdr3_length: 17
d_call: NA
j_call: TRBJ2-6
v_call: TRBV5-4
clone_size: NA
cdr3_nt: TGTGCCAGCAGCTTGATCGGGATATCCTCAGGGGCCAACGTCCTGACTTTC
cdr3_aa: CASSLIGISSGANVLTF

cdr3_length: 15
d_call: NA
j_call: TRBJ2-3
v_call: TRBV6-5
clone_size: NA
cdr3_nt: TGTGCCAGCAGTTATACTAATGGCCTTTGGGATACGCAGTATTTT
cdr3_aa: CASSYTNGLWDTQYF

cdr3_length: 17
d_call: NA
j_call: TRBJ2-6
v_call: TRBV18
clone_size: NA
cdr3_nt: TGTGCCAGCTCACCTATGGGCGGCGCCTCTGGGGCCAACGTCCTGACTTTC
cdr3_aa: CASSPMGGASGANVLTF

cdr3_length: 12
d_call: NA
j_call: TRBJ2-7
v_call: TRBV27
clone_size: few
cdr3_nt: TGTGCCCCCGGGGGGACAGCCTACGAGCAGTACTTC
cdr3_aa: CAPGGTAYEQYF

cdr3_length: 15
d_call: NA
j_call: TRBJ1-3
v_call: TRBV9
clone_size: NA
cdr3_nt: TGTGCCAGCAGCGTAACAGGGCTCCCTGGAAACACCATATATTTT
cdr3_aa: CASSVTGLPGNTIYF

cdr3_length: 14
d_call: NA
j_call: TRBJ2-3
v_call: TRBV7-9
clone_size: NA
cdr3_nt: TGTGCCAGCAGCTTGGACTCTAGCACAGATACGCAGTATTTT
cdr3_aa: CASSLDSSTDTQYF

cdr3_length: 14
d_call: TRBD1
j_call: TRBJ1-2
v_call: TRBV6-5
clone_size: NA
cdr3_nt: TGTGCCAGCAGTCAAGGATGGGACAGCTATGGCTACACCTTC
cdr3_aa: CASSQGWDSYGYTF

cdr3_length: 14
d_call: NA
j_call: TRBJ1-1
v_call: TRBV5-1
clone_size: NA
cdr3_nt: TGCGCCAGCAGCTTGGAGGTGGGGAACACTGAAGCTTTCTTT
cdr3_aa: CASSLEVGNTEAFF

cdr3_length: 15
d_call: TRBD1
j_call: TRBJ1-1
v_call: TRBV6-5
clone_size: NA
cdr3_nt: TGTGCCAGCAGTTACCCGGGACAGGGGGGTAGTATAGCTTTCTTT
cdr3_aa: CASSYPGQGGSIAFF

cdr3_length: 16
d_call: NA
j_call: TRBJ2-1
v_call: TRBV4-2
clone_size: NA
cdr3_nt: TGTGCCAGCAGCCAAGGATCTGGGGCTCGAAGCAATGAGCAGTTCTTC
cdr3_aa: CASSQGSGARSNEQFF

cdr3_length: 16
d_call: NA
j_call: TRBJ1-2
v_call: TRBV18
clone_size: NA
cdr3_nt: TGTGCCAGCTCACCACCTAATCCAGGGGAAAATTATGGCTACACCTTC
cdr3_aa: CASSPPNPGENYGYTF

cdr3_length: 16
d_call: NA
j_call: TRBJ1-2
v_call: TRBV5-1
clone_size: NA
cdr3_nt: TGCGCCAGCAGCCCATCCTCGGGTCAGGGGTACTATGGCTACACCTTC
cdr3_aa: CASSPSSGQGYYGYTF

cdr3_length: 15
d_call: NA
j_call: TRBJ1-5
v_call: TRBV5-4
clone_size: NA
cdr3_nt: TGTGCCAGCAGCGCCGGGACGGATAGCAATCAGCCCCAGCATTTT
cdr3_aa: CASSAGTDSNQPQHF

cdr3_length: 14
d_call: TRBD1
j_call: TRBJ1-6
v_call: TRBV6-5
clone_size: few
cdr3_nt: TGTGCCAGCAAGAGGGACAGCTATAATTCACCCCTCCACTTT
cdr3_aa: CASKRDSYNSPLHF

cdr3_length: 16
d_call: TRBD1
j_call: TRBJ2-7
v_call: TRBV5-4
clone_size: NA
cdr3_nt: TGTGCCAGCAGCCAAGGCCAGGGGGTGCCCTCCTACGAGCAGTACTTC
cdr3_aa: CASSQGQGVPSYEQYF

cdr3_length: 16
d_call: NA
j_call: TRBJ1-1
v_call: TRBV5-6
clone_size: NA
cdr3_nt: TGTGCCAGCAGCTCGAGGTCAGGGGATATGAACACTGAAGCTTTCTTT
cdr3_aa: CASSSRSGDMNTEAFF

cdr3_length: 13
d_call: NA
j_call: TRBJ1-4
v_call: TRBV2
clone_size: NA
cdr3_nt: TGTGCCAGCAGAGGGGGAACTAATGAAAAACTGTTTTTT
cdr3_aa: CASRGGTNEKLFF

cdr3_length: 16
d_call: NA
j_call: TRBJ2-7
v_call: TRBV5-8
clone_size: once
cdr3_nt: TGTGCCAGCAGCATAGACAGGTCACGTGGGTGGTACGAGCAGTACTTC
cdr3_aa: CASSIDRSRGWYEQYF

cdr3_length: 14
d_call: TRBD2
j_call: TRBJ2-7
v_call: TRBV18
clone_size: NA
cdr3_nt: TGTGCCAGCTTACCCGGGGGGGCCGGATACGAGCAGTACTTC
cdr3_aa: CASLPGGAGYEQYF